Listed here are 22 T cell receptor beta chains from one sample, sequenced in a study of cytomegalovirus exposure and HLA in healthy donors. Profiling relied on immunoSEQ multiplex PCR, and the TCRdb table lists in-frame clones only, not all of them. The sample shows 150,000 to 200,000 clones, about nine tenths of them seen only once. Sequenced sample: PBMCs. Receptors were obtained from a man aged 25 to 45 in good health and CMV-seropositive.

The V call is TRBV27, the J call TRBJ2-7; D may match TRBD1 or TRBD2 (5 bases each). This CDR3 comprises 16 residues. In germline, CDR1 is MNHEY, CDR2 SMNVEV (reference sequence). Trimming stripped 3 bases from V and 0 bases from J, with 15 bases between. CDR3 protein: CASSFLYRDRSYEQYF. CDR3 nucleotide sequence: TGTGCCAGCAGTTTTCTCTATCGGGACCGCTCCTACGAGCAGTACTTC.

This clone was recorded a few times. The rearrangement joins TRBV7-7 to TRBJ1-4, with no clear D. Germline values: CDR1 SSHAT, CDR2 FNYEAQ (reference sequence). V lost 6 bases and J 8 bases, leaving 13 bases between the germline ends. There are 13 residues in the CDR3. The DNA for the CDR3 is TGTGCCAGCAGTCTTGGCGCGGGCGAAAAACTGTTTTTT. Its protein product is CASSLGAGEKLFF. Complete variable domain (other parts from reference TRBV7-7 and TRBJ1-4): GAGVSQSPRYKVTKRGQDVTLRCDPISSHATLYWYQQALGQGPEFLTYFNYEAQPDKSGLPSDRFSAERPEGSISTLTIQRTEQRDSAMYRCASSLGAGEKLFFGSGTQLSVL.

The V call is TRBV18, the J call TRBJ2-1; TRBD1 matches 11 bases. The CDR3 runs 15 residues. V shed 3 bases and J 5 bases; nucleotides not matched to a gene: 3. The germline V gene has CDR1 KGHSH and CDR2 LQKENI. CDR3 region: CASSPRTGGHNEQFF. The CDR3 nucleotides are TGTGCCAGCTCACCGAGGACAGGGGGCCACAATGAGCAGTTCTTC.

This chain joins TRBV5-6 and TRBJ1-5; D is unresolved. Germline V lookup: CDR1 SGHDT, CDR2 YYEEEE. V was shortened by 0 bases and J by 6 bases, with 7 bases between the two germline ends. This CDR3 has 13 amino acids. CDR3 region: CASSLVGGQPQHF. The CDR3 DNA is TGTGCCAGCAGCTTGGTCGGAGGTCAGCCCCAGCATTTT.

Concerning this clone: A single base is all that separates this from a far larger clone, so a read error is likely. This sequence joins TRBV6-1 and TRBJ2-7; D not resolved. V dropped 4 bases and J dropped 2 bases, with 3 bases sitting between them. This CDR3 region has 11 residues. Germline CDR1 is MNHNS and CDR2 is SASEGT. The CDR3 DNA is TGTGCCAGCAGTGCCACCTACGAGCAGTACTTC. Translated: CASSATYEQYF.

The rearrangement uses TRBV10-3 and TRBJ1-1; 8 bases map to TRBD1. From germline, CDR1 is ENHRY and CDR2 SYGVKD. V shed 11 bases and J 4 bases; nucleotides not matched to a gene: 9. The CDR3 consists of 13 residues. CDR3 loop: CAGQQGGGTEAFF. The CDR3 region has the DNA TGTGCCGGCCAACAGGGGGGCGGCACTGAAGCTTTCTTT.

The chain recombines TRBV10-1 with TRBJ1-1, with 10 bases identical to TRBD1. In germline, CDR1 is WNHNN, CDR2 SYGVQD (reference sequence). The CDR3 runs to 17 residues. The V and J ends lost 9 bases and 0 bases, in that order; junction bases with no gene match: 13. CDR3 nucleotide sequence: TGCGCCAGAACCGAGGCGACAGGGGGCATCATGAACACTGAAGCTTTCTTT. As protein: CARTEATGGIMNTEAFF.

The V call is TRBV11-1, the J call TRBJ2-7, with D maybe TRBD2 (6 bases). Deletions cut 8 bases from V and 6 bases from J, with 20 bases between. CDR1 SGHAT and CDR2 FQDESV come from the germline V gene (reference sequence). The CDR3 loop spans 14 amino acids. The CDR3 loop reads CASAPNLATAEQYF. The CDR3 DNA is TGTGCCAGCGCTCCGAACCTAGCGACGGCCGAGCAGTACTTC.

This sequence joins TRBV20-1 and TRBJ2-1, with D possibly being TRBD2 (6 bases). This CDR3 region has 9 residues. Germline-derived CDR1 and CDR2 are DFQATT and SNEGSKA (reference sequence). The CDR3 sequence is CSIGSPQFF. The CDR3 DNA sequence: TGCAGCATCGGGAGCCCGCAGTTCTTC.

Turning to this clone: The sample holds other DNA sequences that translate to the same CDR3. The genes are TRBV9 and TRBJ1-5; tentatively, D is TRBD1 (5 bases). Trimming pared 0 bases from V and 4 bases from J, leaving 8 bases between. This CDR3 region has 14 residues. Germline V gene sequence: CDR1 SGDLS, CDR2 YYNGEE. The chain's CDR3 is CASSVDGGNQPQHF. The DNA for the CDR3 is TGTGCCAGCAGCGTAGACGGGGGAAATCAGCCCCAGCATTTT.

The rearrangement uses TRBV30 and TRBJ1-1; D may be TRBD1 (5 bases). Trimming stripped 1 base from V and 4 bases from J, with 10 bases between. The CDR3 contains 13 residues. In germline, CDR1 is GTSNPN, CDR2 SVGIG (reference sequence). For the CDR3, the DNA is TGTGCCTGGAGTGGGCCCAGGGTCACTGAAGCTTTCTTT. This encodes CAWSGPRVTEAFF.

The chain links TRBV18 to TRBJ2-2; 8 nucleotides align to TRBD1. CDR1 and CDR2 (germline): KGHSH, LQKENI. V dropped 3 bases and J dropped 1; count of bases not matched to a gene: 1. CDR3 size: 15 residues. The DNA for the CDR3 is TGTGCCAGCTCACCGGGACAGGAGAACACCGGGGAGCTGTTTTTT. Its translation: CASSPGQENTGELFF.

The rearrangement uses TRBV11-2 and TRBJ1-1; a possible D gene is TRBD1 (5 bases). V gave up 1 base and J gave up 6 bases, with 12 bases separating them. CDR3 length equals 14 residues. Germline CDR1 and CDR2: SGHAT and FQNNGV. The CDR3 sequence is CASSLVRGRAEAFF. CDR3 sequence (DNA): TGTGCCAGCAGCTTAGTCCGGGGACGGGCTGAAGCTTTCTTT.

The genes are TRBV5-1 and TRBJ1-4; 9 bases agree with TRBD1. CDR1 SGHRS and CDR2 YFSETQ come from the germline V gene. This CDR3 contains 16 residues. After removal of 4 bases from V and 3 bases from J, the junction contained 7 bases not matched to a gene. The CDR3 region is CASSPTGGAANEKLFF. The CDR3 coding sequence is TGCGCCAGCAGCCCAACAGGGGGCGCAGCTAATGAAAAACTGTTTTTT.

The chain uses TRBV7-9 and TRBJ2-7; D is perhaps TRBD2 (5 bases). Germline V lookup: CDR1 SEHNR, CDR2 FQNEAQ (reference sequence). Trimming shortened V by 1 base and J by 7 bases, and 11 bases separated the two germline ends. The length of the CDR3 is 13 residues. This chain's CDR3 is CASSLGGAGEQYF. CDR3 in DNA: TGTGCCAGCAGCTTAGGGGGAGCCGGTGAGCAGTACTTC.

This rearrangement joins TRBV7-9 to TRBJ1-1; the D is unclear. There are 15 residues in the CDR3. CDR1 and CDR2 from the germline V gene are SEHNR and FQNEAQ (reference sequence). The germline V and J ends were trimmed by 5 bases and 5 bases, with 18 bases remaining between them. CDR3 bases: TGTGCCAGCAGCCCATTAATCTATCGGGCAACTGAAGCTTTCTTT. Protein: CASSPLIYRATEAFF.

CDR3 amino acids: CASSQVREGYGYTF. CDR3 in DNA: TGCGCCAGCAGCCAAGTAAGGGAGGGGTATGGCTACACCTTC. This chain connects TRBV4-3 to TRBJ1-2; D is perhaps TRBD1 (5 bases). Germline V lookup: CDR1 LGHNA, CDR2 YSLEER. CDR3 length equals 14 residues. Trimming removed 1 base at V and 5 bases at J, with 11 bases between.

The rearrangement uses TRBV6-5 and TRBJ2-6; D unclear. The ends were cut back, 10 bases at V and 4 bases at J, with 11 bases in the middle. Germline CDR1 and CDR2: MNHEY and SVGAGI. The CDR3 is 13 residues long. The CDR3 DNA follows: TGTGCCACCCTCGCTGCAGGGGCCAACGTCCTGACTTTC. It codes for CATLAAGANVLTF.

J is TRBJ2-7 and V is TRBV18; D might be TRBD2 (6 bases). The CDR3 consists of 14 residues. The V end was cut by 5 bases, the J end by 7 bases, with 18 bases between. Germline loops: CDR1 KGHSH, CDR2 LQKENI. This CDR3 reads CASSSIPGGGEQYF. The CDR3 DNA reads TGTGCCAGCTCATCGATCCCCGGGGGTGGAGAGCAGTACTTC.

The chain recombines TRBV30 with TRBJ2-3; 10 nucleotides agree with TRBD2. Losses at the gene ends were 4 bases for V and 0 bases for J; bases not matched to a gene: 4. The CDR3 is made up of 15 amino acids. Germline loops: CDR1 GTSNPN, CDR2 SVGIG (reference sequence). The CDR3: CAWTSGGTSTDTQYF. CDR3 nucleotide sequence: TGTGCCTGGACTAGCGGGGGCACTAGCACAGATACGCAGTATTTT.

V and J are TRBV6-5 and TRBJ1-2, with no clear D. The V end was cut by 2 bases, the J end by 2 bases, with 9 bases between. The CDR3 loop spans 14 amino acids. Germline loops: CDR1 MNHEY, CDR2 SVGAGI. The CDR3: CASSYAISNYGYTF. The CDR3 DNA follows: TGTGCCAGCAGTTACGCCATCTCAAACTATGGCTACACCTTC.

This chain joins TRBV11-3 and TRBJ1-1, with D hard to call. Trimming took 5 bases from V and 1 from J, leaving 14 bases between them. CDR1 SGHNT and CDR2 YENEEA come from the germline V gene. The CDR3 extends over 15 amino acids. CDR3 in amino acids: CASSPQRASNTEAFF. The CDR3 coding sequence is TGTGCCAGCAGCCCGCAAAGGGCCTCGAACACTGAAGCTTTCTTT.